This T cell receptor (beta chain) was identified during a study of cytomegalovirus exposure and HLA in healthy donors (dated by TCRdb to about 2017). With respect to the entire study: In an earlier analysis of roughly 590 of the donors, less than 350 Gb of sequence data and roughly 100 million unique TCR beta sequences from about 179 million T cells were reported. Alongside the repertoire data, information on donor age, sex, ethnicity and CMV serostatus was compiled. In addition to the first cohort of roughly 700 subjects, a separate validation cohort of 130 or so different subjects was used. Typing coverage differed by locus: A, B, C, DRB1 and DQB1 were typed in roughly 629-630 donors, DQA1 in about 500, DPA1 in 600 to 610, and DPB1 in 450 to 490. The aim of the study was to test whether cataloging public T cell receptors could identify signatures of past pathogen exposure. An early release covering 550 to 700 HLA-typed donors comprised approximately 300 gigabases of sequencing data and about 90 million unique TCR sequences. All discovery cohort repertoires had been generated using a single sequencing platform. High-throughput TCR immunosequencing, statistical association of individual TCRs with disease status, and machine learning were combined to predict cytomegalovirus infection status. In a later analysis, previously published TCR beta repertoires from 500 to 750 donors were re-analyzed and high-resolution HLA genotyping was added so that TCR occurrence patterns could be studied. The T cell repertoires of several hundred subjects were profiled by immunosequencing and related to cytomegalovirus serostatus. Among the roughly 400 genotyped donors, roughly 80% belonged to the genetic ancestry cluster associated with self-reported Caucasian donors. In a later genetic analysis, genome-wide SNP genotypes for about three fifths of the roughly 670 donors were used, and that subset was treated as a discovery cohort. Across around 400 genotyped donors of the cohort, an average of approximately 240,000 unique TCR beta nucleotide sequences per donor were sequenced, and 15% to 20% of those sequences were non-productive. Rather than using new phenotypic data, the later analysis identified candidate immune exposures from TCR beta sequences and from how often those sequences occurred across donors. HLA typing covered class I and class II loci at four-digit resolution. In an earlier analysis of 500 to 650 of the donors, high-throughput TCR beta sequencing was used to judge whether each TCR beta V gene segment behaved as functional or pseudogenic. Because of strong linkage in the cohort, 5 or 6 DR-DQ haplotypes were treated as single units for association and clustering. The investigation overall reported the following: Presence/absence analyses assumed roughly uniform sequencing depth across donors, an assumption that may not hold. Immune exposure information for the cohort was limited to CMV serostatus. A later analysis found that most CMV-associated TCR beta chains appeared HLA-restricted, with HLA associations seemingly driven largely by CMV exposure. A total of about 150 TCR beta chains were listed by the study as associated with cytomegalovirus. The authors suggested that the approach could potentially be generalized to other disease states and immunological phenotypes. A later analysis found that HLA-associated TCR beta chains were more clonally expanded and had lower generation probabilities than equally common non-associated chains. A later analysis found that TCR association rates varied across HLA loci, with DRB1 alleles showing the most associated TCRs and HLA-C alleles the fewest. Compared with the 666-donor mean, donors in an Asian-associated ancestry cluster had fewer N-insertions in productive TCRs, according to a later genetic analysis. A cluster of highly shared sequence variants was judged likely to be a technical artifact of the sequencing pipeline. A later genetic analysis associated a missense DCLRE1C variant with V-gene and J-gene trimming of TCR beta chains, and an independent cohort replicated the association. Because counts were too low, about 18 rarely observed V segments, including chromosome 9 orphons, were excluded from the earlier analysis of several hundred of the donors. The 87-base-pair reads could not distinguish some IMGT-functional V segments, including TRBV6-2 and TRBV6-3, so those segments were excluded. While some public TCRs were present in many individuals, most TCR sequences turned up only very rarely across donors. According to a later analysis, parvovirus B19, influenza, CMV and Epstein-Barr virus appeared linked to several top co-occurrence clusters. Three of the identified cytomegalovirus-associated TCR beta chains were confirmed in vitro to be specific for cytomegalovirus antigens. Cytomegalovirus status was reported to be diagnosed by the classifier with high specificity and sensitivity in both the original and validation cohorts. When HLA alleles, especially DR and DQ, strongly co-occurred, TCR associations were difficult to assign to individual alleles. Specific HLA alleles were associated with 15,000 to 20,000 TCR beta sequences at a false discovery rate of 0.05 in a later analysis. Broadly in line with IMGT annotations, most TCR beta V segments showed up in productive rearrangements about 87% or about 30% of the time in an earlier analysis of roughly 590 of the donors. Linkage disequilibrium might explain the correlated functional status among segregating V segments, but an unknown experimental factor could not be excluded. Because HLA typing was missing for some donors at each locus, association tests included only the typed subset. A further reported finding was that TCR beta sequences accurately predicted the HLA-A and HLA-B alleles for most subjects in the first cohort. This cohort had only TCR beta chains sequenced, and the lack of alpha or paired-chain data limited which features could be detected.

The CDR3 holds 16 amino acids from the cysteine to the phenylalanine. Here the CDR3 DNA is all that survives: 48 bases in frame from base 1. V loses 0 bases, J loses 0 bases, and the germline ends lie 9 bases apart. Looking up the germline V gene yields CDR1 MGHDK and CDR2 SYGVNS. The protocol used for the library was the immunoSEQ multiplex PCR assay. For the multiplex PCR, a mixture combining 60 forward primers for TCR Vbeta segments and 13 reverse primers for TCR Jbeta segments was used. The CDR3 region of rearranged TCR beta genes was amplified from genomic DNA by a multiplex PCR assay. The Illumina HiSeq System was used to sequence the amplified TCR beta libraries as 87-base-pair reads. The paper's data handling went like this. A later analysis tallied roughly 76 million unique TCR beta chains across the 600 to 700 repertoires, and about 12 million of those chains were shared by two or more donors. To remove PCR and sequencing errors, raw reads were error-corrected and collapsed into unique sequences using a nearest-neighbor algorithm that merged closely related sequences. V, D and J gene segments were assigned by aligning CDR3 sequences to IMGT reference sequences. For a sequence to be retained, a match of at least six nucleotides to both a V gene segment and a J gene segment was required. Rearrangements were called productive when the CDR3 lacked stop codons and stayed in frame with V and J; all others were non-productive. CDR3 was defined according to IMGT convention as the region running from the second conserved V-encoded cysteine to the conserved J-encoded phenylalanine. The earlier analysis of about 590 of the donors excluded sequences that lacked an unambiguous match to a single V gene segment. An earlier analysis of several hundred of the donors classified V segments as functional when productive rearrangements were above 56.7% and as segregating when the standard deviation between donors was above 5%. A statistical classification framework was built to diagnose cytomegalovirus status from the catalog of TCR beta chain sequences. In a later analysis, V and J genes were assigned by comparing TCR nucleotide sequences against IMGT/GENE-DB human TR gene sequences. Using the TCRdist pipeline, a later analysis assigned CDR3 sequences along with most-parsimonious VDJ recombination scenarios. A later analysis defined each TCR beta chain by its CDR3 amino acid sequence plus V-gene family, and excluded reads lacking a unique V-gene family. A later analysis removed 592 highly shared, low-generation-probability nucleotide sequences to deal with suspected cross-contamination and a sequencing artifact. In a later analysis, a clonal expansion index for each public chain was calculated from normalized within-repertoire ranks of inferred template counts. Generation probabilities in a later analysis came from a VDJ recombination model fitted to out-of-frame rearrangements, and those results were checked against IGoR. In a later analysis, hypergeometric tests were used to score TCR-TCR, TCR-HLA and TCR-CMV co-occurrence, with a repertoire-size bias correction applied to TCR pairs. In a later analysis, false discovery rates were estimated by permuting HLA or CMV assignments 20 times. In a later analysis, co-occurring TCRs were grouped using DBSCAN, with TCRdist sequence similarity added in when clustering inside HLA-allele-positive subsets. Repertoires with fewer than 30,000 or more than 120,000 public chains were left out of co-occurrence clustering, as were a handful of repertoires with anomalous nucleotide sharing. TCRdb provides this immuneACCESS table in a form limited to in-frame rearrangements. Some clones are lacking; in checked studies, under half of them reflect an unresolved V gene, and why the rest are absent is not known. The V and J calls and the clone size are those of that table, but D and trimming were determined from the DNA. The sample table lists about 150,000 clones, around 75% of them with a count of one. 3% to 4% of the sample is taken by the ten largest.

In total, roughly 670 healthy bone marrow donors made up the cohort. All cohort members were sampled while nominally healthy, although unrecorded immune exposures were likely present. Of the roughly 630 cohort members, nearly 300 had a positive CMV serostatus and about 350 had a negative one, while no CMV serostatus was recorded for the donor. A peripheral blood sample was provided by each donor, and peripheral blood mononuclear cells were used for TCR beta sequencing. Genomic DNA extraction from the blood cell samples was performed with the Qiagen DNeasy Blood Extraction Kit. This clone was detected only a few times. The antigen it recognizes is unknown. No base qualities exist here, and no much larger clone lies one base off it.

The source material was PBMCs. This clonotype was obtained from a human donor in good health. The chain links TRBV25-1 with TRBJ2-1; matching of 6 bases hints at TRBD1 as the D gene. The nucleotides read TGTGCCAGCAGTGAATATCAGGGGAGCTCCTACAATGAGCAGTTCTTC. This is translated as CASSEYQGSSYNEQFF.